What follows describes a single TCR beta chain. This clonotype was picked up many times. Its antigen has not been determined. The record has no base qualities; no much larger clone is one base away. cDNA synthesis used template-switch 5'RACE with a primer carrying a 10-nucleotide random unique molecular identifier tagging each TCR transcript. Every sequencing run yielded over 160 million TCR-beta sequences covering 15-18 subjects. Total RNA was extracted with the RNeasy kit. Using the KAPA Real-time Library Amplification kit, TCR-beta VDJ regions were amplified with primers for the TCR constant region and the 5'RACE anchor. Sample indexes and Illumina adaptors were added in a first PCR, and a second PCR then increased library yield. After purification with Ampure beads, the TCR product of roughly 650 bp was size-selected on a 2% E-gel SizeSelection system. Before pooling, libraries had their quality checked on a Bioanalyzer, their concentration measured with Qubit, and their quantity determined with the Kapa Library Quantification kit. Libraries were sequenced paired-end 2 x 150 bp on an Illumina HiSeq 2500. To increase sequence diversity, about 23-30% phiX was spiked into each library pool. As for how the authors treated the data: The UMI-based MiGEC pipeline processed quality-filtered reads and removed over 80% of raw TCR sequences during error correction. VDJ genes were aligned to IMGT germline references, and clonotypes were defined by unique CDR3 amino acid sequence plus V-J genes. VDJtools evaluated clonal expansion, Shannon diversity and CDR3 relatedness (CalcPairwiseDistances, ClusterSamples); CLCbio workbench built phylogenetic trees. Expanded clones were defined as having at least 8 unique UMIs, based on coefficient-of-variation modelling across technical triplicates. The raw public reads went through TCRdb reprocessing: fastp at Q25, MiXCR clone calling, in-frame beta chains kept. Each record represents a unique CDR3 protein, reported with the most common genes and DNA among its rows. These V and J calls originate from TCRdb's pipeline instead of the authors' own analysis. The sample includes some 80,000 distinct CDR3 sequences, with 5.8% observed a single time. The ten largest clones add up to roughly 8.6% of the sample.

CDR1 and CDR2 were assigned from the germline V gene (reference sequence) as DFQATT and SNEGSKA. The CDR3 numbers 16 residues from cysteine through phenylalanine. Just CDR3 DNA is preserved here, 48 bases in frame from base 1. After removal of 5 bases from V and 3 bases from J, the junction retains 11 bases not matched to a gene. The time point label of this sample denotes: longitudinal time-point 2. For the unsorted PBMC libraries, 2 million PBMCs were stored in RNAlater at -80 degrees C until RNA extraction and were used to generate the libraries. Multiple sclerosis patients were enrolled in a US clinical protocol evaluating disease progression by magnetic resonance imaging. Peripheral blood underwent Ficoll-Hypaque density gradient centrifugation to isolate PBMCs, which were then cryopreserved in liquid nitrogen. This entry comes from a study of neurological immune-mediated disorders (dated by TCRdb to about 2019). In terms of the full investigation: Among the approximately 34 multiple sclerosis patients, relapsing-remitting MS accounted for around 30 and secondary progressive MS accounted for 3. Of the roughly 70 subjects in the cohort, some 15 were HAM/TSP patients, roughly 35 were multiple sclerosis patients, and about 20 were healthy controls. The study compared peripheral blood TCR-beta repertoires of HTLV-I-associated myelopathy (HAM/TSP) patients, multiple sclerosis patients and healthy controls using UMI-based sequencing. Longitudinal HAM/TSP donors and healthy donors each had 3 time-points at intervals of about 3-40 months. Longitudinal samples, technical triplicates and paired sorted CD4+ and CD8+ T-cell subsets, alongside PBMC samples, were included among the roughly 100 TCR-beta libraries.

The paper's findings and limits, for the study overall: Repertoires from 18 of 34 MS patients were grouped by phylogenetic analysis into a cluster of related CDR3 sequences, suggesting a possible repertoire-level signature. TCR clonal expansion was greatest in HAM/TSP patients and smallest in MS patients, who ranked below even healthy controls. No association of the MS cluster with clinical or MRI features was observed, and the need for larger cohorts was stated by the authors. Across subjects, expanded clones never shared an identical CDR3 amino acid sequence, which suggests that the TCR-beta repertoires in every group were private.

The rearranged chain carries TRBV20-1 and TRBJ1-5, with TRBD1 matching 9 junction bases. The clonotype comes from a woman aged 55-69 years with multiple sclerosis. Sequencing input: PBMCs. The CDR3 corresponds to CSAARDRAPLNQPQHF. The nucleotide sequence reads TGCAGTGCTGCCCGGGACAGGGCCCCACTCAATCAGCCCCAGCATTTT.